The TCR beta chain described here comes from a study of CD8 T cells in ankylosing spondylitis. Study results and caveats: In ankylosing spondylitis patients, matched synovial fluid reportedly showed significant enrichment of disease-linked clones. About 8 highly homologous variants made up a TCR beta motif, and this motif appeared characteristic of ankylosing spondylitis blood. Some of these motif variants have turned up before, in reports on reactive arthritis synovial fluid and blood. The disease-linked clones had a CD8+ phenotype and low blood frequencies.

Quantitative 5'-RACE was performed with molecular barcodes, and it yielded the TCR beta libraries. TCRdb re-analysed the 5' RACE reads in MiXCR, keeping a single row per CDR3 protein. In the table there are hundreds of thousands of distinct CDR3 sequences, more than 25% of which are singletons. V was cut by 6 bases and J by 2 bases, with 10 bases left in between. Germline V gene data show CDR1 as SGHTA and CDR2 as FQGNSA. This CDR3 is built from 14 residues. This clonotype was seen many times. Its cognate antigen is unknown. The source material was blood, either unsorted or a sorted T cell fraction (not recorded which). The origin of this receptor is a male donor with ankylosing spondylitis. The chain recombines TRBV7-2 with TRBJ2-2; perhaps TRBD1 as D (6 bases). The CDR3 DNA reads TGTGCCAGCAGGGCAGGGGTAAACACCGGGGAGCTGTTTTTT. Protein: CASRAGVNTGELFF.